This TCR beta chain originates from a study of blood T cell repertoires in COVID-19. At the level of the study: Researchers got acute and convalescent COVID-19 samples from the United States, Italy and Spain. Sample material is recorded as cDNA or gDNA derived from T cells, B-cell-depleted T cells, or PBMCs.

The table came from immunoSEQ multiplex PCR; TCRdb's copy has only in-frame clones and leaves some out. This sample has around 180,000 clones; around 80% occur once, and the top ten carry around 12%. V lost 6 bases to trimming and J lost 5 bases, with 13 bases between them. CDR1 and CDR2 from the germline V gene are SQVTM and ANQGSEA. The length of the CDR3 is 12 residues. Participants were aged 18 to 89 years from about two dozen US areas. Participants had their cohort set by participant-reported clinical history. The sequencing input was PBMCs or T cells enriched from blood (not recorded which). The rearrangement joins TRBV29-1 to TRBJ1-1, with D maybe TRBD1 (6 bases). The TCR originated in a man aged 50 or older who had recovered from COVID-19. CDR3 nucleotides: TGCAGCGTCGTCAGGGGTAGGACTGAAGCTTTCTTT. This translates into CSVVRGRTEAFF. The full variable domain, with the rest looked up from reference TRBV29-1 and TRBJ1-1, is SAVISQKPSRDICQRGTSLTIQCQVDSQVTMMFWYRQQPGQSLTLIATANQGSEATYESGFVIDKFPISRPNLTFSTLTVSNMSPEDSSIYLCSVVRGRTEAFFGQGTRLTVV.